Each of the 13 T cell receptor beta chains below was sequenced from the same sample in a study of T cells in Graves' hyperthyroidism and ophthalmopathy. TCR beta CDR3 regions were amplified from RNA transcripts. The primer set for the first-round RT-PCR of the TCR CDR3 was HTBI. TCRdb reprocessed the multiplex PCR reads via MiXCR and lists one record per CDR3 protein. In the table there are roughly 570,000 distinct CDR3 sequences, about 43% of which are singletons. The sample consisted of peripheral blood or thyroid tissue (not recorded which). The receptors derive from a woman in her late teens or twenties with Graves' hyperthyroidism.

This chain uses TRBV5-4 with TRBJ1-5; TRBD1 is a possible D gene (6 bases). The V gene's germline CDR1 is SGHNT and CDR2 YYREEE (reference sequence). The V end was cut by 2 bases, the J end by 3 bases, with 15 bases between. This CDR3 contains 16 residues. In nucleotides, the CDR3 is TGTGCCAGCAGCTTTACAGGGTCGGGGTCCAATCAGCCCCAGCATTTT. Its protein product is CASSFTGSGSNQPQHF.

This clonotype was seen a few times. V gene TRBV7-3 combines with J gene TRBJ2-5, with TRBD2 identical over 11 bases. CDR1 is SGHTA, CDR2 FQGTGA, per germline. The CDR3 loop spans 15 amino acids. Trimming at V came to 6 bases and at J to 1 base, leaving 4 bases not matched to a gene. As DNA, the CDR3 is TGTGCCAGCAGTCCCGGGACTAGCGGCCAAGAGACCCAGTACTTC. Translation gives CASSPGTSGQETQYF.

This clonotype was recorded many times. V usage is TRBV19 and J usage is TRBJ2-7; unclear D gene. This CDR3 is 13 amino acids long. The V end lost 6 bases, the J end lost 2 bases, and 11 bases lay between the germline ends. CDR1 and CDR2 (germline): LNHDA, SQIVND (reference sequence). The CDR3 region has the DNA TGTGCCAGTAGACCGGAGTATACCTACGAGCAGTACTTC. Amino acid sequence: CASRPEYTYEQYF.

This clonotype was counted ten times or more. The rearrangement links TRBV20-1 to TRBJ1-5; D may be TRBD1 (6 bases). This CDR3 has 17 amino acids. The germline V gene encodes CDR1 DFQATT and CDR2 SNEGSKA (reference sequence). Trimming stripped 5 bases from V and 2 bases from J, with 22 bases between. The CDR3, as DNA: TGCAGTGCTCCAGAGGGGGGGGGAAATATTCGCAATCAGCCCCAGCATTTT. Residues: CSAPEGGGNIRNQPQHF.

V is TRBV20-1 and J is TRBJ2-7, with 15 bases matching TRBD2. This CDR3 region has 14 residues. CDR1 DFQATT and CDR2 SNEGSKA come from the germline V gene (reference sequence). J lost 3 bases, V lost 7 bases, and 4 bases had no gene match. The CDR3 sequence: CSEGLAGGGYEQYF. DNA for the CDR3: TGCAGTGAGGGACTAGCGGGAGGAGGCTACGAGCAGTACTTC.

J is TRBJ2-5 and V is TRBV2, with D possibly being TRBD1 (6 bases). The CDR3 length is 15 residues. Trimming pared 6 bases from V and 5 bases from J, leaving 19 bases between. CDR1 is SNHLY and CDR2 is FYNNEI in the germline V gene. The CDR3 sequence: CASSEGHLAGETQYF. CDR3 in DNA: TGTGCCAGCAGCGAGGGACACCTGGCTGGGGAGACCCAGTACTTC.

The chain uses TRBV10-2 and TRBJ1-5; 12 positions match TRBD1. Germline-derived CDR1 and CDR2 are WSHSY and SAAADI. The CDR3 is 16 amino acids. V shed 6 bases, J shed 2 bases, and the junction held 5 bases outside the gene matches. The CDR3 spells CASSGDRGLGNQPQHF. DNA of the CDR3: TGCGCCAGCAGCGGGGACAGGGGGCTAGGCAATCAGCCCCAGCATTTT.

This clonotype was seen repeatedly, ten times or more. This chain joins TRBV7-9 and TRBJ2-5, with TRBD2 matching over 10 bases. The germline gives CDR1 SEHNR, CDR2 FQNEAQ (reference sequence). The length of the CDR3 is 17 residues. V dropped 3 bases and J dropped 1; count of bases not matched to a gene: 8. CDR3 loop: CASSFFWLAGVQETQYF. Written as DNA, the CDR3 is TGTGCCAGCAGCTTTTTCTGGCTAGCGGGAGTCCAAGAGACCCAGTACTTC.

This clonotype was seen repeatedly, ten times or more. The CDR3 spells CASSFGAGYTF. The CDR3 DNA is TGCGCCAGCAGCTTTGGTGCTGGCTACACCTTC. The chain joins TRBV5-1 to TRBJ1-2; no clear D gene. There are 11 residues in the CDR3. Germline values: CDR1 SGHRS, CDR2 YFSETQ. With 2 bases removed from V and 7 bases from J, the gap between germline ends came to 6 bases.

Many counts were recorded for this clonotype. The V gene is TRBV2, the J gene TRBJ1-2; D may be TRBD1 (5 bases). CDR1 and CDR2 (germline): SNHLY, FYNNEI. V lost 4 bases and J 4 bases, leaving 13 bases between the germline ends. This CDR3 comprises 14 residues. CDR3 residues: CASSVPGRIYGYTF. In nucleotides, the CDR3 is TGTGCCAGCAGTGTACCAGGGAGAATCTATGGCTACACCTTC.

This clonotype was detected a few times. The V and J genes are TRBV7-3 and TRBJ2-2; 7 positions match TRBD2. Germline CDR1 is SGHTA and CDR2 is FQGTGA. CDR3 length: 16 residues. The J segment lost 1 base and the V segment lost 2 bases, leaving 4 bases of the junction unmatched. CDR3 in DNA: TGTGCCAGCAGCTTATCAGGGAGGGGGAACACCGGGGAGCTGTTTTTT. It is translated as CASSLSGRGNTGELFF.

This chain links TRBV5-1 with TRBJ2-5; 7 bases align to TRBD1. V shed 4 bases and J 4 bases; nucleotides not matched to a gene: 10. The CDR3 spans 15 residues. CDR1 and CDR2 (germline): SGHRS, YFSETQ. CDR3 loop: CASSRLGQVPETQYF. The CDR3 region has the DNA TGCGCCAGCAGCCGCCTAGGACAGGTCCCAGAGACCCAGTACTTC.

This chain uses TRBV20-1 with TRBJ2-2; 8 bases are a match to TRBD1. The J segment lost 6 bases and the V segment lost 4 bases, leaving 7 bases of the junction unmatched. CDR1 DFQATT and CDR2 SNEGSKA come from the germline V gene (reference sequence). This CDR3 contains 14 residues. The CDR3 DNA is TGCAGTGCTACCGGGACAGGAGTACCCGGGGAGCTGTTTTTT. Protein: CSATGTGVPGELFF.